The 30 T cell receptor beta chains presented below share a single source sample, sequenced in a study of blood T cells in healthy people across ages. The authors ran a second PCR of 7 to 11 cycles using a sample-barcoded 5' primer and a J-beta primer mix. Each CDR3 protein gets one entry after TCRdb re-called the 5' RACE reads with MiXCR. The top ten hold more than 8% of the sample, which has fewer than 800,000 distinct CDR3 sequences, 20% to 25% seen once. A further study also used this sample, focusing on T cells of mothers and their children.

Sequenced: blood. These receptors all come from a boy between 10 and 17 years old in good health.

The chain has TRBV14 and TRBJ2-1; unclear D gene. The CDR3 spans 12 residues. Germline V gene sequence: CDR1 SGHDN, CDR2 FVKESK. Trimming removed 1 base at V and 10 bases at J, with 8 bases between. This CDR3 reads CASSQGLDEQFF. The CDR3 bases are TGTGCCAGCAGCCAAGGTCTCGACGAGCAGTTCTTC.

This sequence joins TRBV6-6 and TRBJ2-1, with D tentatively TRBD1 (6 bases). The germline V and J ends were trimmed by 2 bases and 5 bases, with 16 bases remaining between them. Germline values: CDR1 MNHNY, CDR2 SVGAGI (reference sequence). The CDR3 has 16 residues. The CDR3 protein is CASSYPVGAADNEQFF. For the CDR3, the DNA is TGTGCCAGCAGTTACCCTGTGGGGGCTGCTGACAATGAGCAGTTCTTC.

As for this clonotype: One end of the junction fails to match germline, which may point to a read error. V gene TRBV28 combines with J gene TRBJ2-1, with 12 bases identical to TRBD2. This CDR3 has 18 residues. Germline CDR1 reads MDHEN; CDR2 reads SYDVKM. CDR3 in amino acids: CASSLGLAGPRSYIEQFF. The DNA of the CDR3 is TGTGCCAGCAGTTTAGGACTAGCGGGACCCCGCTCCTACATTGAGCAGTTCTTC.

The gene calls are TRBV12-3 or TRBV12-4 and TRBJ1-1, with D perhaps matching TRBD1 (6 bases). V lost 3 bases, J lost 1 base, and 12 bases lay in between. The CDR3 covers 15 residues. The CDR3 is CASSLGGQANTEAFF. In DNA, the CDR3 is TGTGCCAGCAGTTTGGGGGGCCAAGCGAACACTGAAGCTTTCTTT.

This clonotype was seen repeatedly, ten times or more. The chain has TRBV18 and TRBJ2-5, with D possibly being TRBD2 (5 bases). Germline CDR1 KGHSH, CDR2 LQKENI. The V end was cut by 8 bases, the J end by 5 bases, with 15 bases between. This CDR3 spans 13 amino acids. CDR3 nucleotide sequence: TGTGCCAGCAGCCCCGGGGTGGGGGAGACCCAGTACTTC. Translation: CASSPGVGETQYF.

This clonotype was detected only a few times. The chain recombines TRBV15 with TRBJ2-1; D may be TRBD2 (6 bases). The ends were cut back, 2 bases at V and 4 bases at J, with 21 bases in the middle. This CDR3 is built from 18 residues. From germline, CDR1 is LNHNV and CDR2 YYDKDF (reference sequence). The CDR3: CATSRFKFLATPYNEQFF. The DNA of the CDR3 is TGTGCCACCAGCAGATTTAAGTTTCTAGCGACCCCTTACAATGAGCAGTTCTTC.

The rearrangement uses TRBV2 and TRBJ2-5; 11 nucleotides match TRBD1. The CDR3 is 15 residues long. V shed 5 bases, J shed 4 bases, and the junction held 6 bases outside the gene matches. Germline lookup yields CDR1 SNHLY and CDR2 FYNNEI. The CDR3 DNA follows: TGTGCCAGCAGTCCAGGACAGGGGGCTCGAGAGACCCAGTACTTC. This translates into CASSPGQGARETQYF.

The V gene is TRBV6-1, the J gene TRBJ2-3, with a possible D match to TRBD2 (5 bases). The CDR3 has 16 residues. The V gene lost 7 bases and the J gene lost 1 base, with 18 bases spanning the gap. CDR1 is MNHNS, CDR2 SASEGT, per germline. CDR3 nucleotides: TGTGCCAGCACCGACACTTCTAGCTTCCGCACAGATACGCAGTATTTT. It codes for CASTDTSSFRTDTQYF.

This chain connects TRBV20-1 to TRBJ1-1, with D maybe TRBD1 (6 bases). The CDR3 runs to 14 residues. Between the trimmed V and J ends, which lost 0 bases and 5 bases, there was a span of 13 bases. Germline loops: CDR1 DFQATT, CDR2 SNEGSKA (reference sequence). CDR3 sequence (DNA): TGCAGTGCTAGAGAAGGGGGAGGGGGTACTGAAGCTTTCTTT. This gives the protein CSAREGGGGTEAFF.

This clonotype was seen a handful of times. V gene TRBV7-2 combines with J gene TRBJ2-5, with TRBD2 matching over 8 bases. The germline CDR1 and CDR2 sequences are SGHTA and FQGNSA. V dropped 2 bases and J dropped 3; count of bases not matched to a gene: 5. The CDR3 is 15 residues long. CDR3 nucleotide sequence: TGTGCCAGCAGCTTAAACGGGGGGGGGAAAGAGACCCAGTACTTC. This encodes CASSLNGGGKETQYF.

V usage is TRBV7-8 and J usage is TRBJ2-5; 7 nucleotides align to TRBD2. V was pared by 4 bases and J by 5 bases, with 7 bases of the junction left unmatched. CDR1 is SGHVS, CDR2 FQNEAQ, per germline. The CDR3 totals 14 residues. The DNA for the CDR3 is TGTGCCAGCAGCTCATTAGCGGGTTGGGAGACCCAGTACTTC. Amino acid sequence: CASSSLAGWETQYF.

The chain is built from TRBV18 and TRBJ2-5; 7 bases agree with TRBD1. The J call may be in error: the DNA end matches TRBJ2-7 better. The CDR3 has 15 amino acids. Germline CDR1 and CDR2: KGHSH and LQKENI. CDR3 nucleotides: TGTGCCAGCTCACGTCGGACAGGCGGAGACTACGAGCAGTACTTC. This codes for CASSRRTGGDYEQYF.

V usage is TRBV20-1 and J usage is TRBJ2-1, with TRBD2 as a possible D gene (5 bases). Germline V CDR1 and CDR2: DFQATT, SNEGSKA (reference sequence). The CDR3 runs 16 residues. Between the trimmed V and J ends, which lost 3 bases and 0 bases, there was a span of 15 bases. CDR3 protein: CSASDLLAGSYNEQFF. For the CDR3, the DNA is TGCAGTGCTAGCGACCTTCTAGCCGGCTCCTACAATGAGCAGTTCTTC.

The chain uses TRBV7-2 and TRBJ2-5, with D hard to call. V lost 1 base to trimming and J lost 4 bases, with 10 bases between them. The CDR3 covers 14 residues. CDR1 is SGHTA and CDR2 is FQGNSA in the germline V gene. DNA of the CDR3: TGTGCCAGCAGCTTAGGTACCCAGCGAGAGACCCAGTACTTC. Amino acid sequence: CASSLGTQRETQYF.

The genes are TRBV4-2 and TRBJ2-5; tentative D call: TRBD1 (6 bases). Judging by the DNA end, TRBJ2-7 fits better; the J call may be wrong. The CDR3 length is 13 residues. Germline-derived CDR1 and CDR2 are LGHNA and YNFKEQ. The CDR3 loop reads CASSQGTANEQYF. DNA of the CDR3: TGTGCCAGCAGCCAAGGGACAGCTAACGAGCAGTACTTC.

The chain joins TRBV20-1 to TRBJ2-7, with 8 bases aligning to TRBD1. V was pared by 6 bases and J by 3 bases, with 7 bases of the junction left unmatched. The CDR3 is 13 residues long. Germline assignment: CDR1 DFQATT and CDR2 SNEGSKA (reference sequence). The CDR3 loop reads CSAQGQGHYEQYF. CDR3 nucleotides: TGCAGTGCCCAAGGACAGGGCCACTACGAGCAGTACTTC.

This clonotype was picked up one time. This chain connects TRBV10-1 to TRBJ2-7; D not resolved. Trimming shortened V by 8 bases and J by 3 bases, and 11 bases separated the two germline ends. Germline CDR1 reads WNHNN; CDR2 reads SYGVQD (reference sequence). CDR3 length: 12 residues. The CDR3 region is CASEEEFYEQYF. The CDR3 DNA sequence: TGCGCCAGCGAGGAAGAGTTCTACGAGCAGTACTTC.

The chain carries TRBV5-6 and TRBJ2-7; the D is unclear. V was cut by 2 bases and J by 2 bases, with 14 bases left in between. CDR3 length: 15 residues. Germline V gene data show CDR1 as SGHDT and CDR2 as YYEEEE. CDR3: CASSFVNRDPYEQYF. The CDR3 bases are TGTGCCAGCAGCTTCGTGAACCGCGATCCCTACGAGCAGTACTTC.

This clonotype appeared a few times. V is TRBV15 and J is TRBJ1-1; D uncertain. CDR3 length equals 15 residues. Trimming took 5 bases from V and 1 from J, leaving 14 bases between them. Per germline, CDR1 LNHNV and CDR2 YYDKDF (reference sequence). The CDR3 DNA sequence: TGTGCCACCAGCGGAGTTGGCCCCACGAACACTGAAGCTTTCTTT. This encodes CATSGVGPTNTEAFF. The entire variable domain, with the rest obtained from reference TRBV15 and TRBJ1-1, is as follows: DAMVIQNPRYQVTQFGKPVTLSCSQTLNHNVMYWYQQKSSQAPKLLFHYYDKDFNNEADTPDNFQSRRPNTSFCFLDIRSPGLGDTAMYLCATSGVGPTNTEAFFGQGTRLTVV.

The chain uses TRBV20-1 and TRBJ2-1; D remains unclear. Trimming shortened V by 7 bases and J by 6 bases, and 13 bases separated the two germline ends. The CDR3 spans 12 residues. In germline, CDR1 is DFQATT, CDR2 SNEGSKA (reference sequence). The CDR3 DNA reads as TGCAGTGTAGTAGGACCCGTCAATGAGCAGTTCTTC. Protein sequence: CSVVGPVNEQFF.

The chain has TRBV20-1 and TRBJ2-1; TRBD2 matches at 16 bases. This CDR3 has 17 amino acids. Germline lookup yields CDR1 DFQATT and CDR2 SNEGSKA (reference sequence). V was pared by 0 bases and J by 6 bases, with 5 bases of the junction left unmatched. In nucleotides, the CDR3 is TGCAGTGCTAGAGATCAGGGACTAGCGGGGGGGCTCAATGAGCAGTTCTTC. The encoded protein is CSARDQGLAGGLNEQFF.

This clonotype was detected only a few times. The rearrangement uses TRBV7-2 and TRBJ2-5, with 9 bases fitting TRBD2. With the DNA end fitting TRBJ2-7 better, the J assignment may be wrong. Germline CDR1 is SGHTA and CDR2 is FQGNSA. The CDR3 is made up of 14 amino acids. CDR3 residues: CASGKAGGNYEQYF. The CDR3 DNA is TGTGCCAGCGGAAAAGCGGGGGGAAACTACGAGCAGTACTTC.

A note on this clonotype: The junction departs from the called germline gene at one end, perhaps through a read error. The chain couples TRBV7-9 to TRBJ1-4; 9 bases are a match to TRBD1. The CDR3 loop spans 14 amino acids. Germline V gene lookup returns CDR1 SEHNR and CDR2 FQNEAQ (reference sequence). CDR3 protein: CASSQTGGKENLFF. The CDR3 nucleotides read TGTGCCAGCAGCCAGACAGGGGGGAAAGAAAACCTGTTTTTT.

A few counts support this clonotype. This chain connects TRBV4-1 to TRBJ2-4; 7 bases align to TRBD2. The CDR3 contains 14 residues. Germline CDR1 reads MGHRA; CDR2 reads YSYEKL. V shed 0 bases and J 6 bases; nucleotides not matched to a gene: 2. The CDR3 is CASSQELAANIQYF. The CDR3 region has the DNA TGCGCCAGCAGCCAAGAGCTAGCGGCAAACATTCAGTACTTC.

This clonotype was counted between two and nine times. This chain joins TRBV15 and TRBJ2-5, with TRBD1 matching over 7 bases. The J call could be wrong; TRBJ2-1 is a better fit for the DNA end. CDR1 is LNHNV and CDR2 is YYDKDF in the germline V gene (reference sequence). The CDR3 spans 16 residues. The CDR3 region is CATSGRQGISYNEQFF. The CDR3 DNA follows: TGTGCCACCAGCGGAAGACAGGGCATCTCCTACAATGAGCAGTTCTTC.

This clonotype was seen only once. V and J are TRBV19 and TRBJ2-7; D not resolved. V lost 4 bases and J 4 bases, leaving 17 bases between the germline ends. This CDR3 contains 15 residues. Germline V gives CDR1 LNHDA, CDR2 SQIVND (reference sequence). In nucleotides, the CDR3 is TGTGCCAGTAGTACCCGTCCTTCCAACCTGTACGAGCAGTACTTC. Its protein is CASSTRPSNLYEQYF. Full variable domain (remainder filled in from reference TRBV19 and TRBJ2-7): DGGITQSPKYLFRKEGQNVTLSCEQNLNHDAMYWYRQDPGQGLRLIYYSQIVNDFQKGDIAEGYSVSREKKESFPLTVTSAQKNPTAFYLCASSTRPSNLYEQYFGPGTRLTVT.

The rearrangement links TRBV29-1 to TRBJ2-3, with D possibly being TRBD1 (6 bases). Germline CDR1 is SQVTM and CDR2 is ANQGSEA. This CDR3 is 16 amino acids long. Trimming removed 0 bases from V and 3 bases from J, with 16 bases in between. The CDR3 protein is CSVEDPGHQLTDTQYF. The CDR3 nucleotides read TGCAGCGTTGAAGATCCGGGACACCAATTGACAGATACGCAGTATTTT.

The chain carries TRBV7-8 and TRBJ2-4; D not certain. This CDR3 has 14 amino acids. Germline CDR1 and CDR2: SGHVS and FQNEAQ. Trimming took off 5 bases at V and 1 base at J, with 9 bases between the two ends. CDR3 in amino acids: CASSPLGAKNIQYF. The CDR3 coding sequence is TGTGCCAGCAGCCCCTTGGGGGCCAAAAACATTCAGTACTTC. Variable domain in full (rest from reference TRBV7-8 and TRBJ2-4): GAGVSQSPRYKVAKRGQDVALRCDPISGHVSLFWYQQALGQGPEFLTYFQNEAQLDKSGLPSDRFFAERPEGSVSTLKIQRTQQEDSAVYLCASSPLGAKNIQYFGAGTRLSVL.

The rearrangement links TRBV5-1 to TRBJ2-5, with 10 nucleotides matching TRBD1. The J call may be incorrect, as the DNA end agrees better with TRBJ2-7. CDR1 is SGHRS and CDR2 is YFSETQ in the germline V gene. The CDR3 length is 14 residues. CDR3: CASSLMGQGTEQYF. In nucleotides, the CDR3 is TGCGCCAGCAGCTTGATGGGACAGGGGACCGAGCAGTACTTC.

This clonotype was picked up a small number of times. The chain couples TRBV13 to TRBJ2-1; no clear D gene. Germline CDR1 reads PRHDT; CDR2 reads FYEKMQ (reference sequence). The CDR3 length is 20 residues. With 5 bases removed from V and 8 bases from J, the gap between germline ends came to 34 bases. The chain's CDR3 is CASSPNPFSPLAKADHEQFF. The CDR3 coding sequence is TGTGCCAGCAGCCCAAACCCTTTCTCTCCTTTGGCCAAGGCGGACCATGAGCAGTTCTTC.